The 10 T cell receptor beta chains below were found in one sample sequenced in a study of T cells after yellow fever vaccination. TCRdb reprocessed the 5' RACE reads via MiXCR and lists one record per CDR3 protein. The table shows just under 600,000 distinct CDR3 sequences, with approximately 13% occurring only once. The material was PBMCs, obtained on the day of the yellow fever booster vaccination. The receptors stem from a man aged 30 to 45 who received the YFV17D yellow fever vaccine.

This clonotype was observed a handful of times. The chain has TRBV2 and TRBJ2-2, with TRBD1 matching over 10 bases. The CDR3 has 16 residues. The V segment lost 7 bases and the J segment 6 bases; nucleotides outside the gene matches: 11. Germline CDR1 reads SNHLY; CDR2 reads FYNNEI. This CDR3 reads CASTTFPGQGSGELFF. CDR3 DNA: TGTGCCAGCACTACCTTTCCGGGACAGGGGTCCGGGGAGCTGTTTTTT.

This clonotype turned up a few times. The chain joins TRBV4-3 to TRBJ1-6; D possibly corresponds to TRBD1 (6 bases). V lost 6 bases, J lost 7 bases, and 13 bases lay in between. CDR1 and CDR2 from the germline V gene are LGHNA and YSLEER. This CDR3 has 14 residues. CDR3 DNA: TGCGCCAGCAGTTACCGGGACAACAATTCACCCCTCCACTTT. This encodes CASSYRDNNSPLHF.

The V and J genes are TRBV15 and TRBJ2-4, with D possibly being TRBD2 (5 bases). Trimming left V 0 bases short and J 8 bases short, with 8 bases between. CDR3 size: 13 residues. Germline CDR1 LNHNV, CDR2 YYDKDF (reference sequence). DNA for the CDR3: TGTGCCACCAGCAGAGATAACGGGGACATTCAGTACTTC. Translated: CATSRDNGDIQYF.

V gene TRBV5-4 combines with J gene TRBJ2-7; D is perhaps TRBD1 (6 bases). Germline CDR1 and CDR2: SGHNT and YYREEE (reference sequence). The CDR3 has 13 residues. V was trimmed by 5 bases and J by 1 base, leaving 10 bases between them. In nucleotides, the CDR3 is TGTGCCAGCAGTGCAGACAGGTCCTACGAGCAGTACTTC. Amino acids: CASSADRSYEQYF.

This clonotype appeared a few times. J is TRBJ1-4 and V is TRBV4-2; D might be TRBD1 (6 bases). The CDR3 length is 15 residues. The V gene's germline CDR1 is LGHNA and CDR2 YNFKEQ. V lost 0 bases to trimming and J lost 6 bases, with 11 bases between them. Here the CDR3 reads CASSQERGGYEKLFF. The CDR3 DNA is TGTGCCAGCAGCCAAGAAAGAGGGGGTTATGAAAAACTGTTTTTT.

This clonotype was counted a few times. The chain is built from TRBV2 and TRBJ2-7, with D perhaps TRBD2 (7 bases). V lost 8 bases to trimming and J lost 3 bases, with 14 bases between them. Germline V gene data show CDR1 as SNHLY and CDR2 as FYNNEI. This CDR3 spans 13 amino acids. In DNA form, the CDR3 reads TGTGCCAGCGGGAGGGGGGAATTCTACGAGCAGTACTTC. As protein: CASGRGEFYEQYF.

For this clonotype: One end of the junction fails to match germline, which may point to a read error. CDR3 sequence: CVSSLVRTSEETQYF. In DNA form, the CDR3 reads TGTGTCAGCAGCTTAGTTCGGACTTCCGAAGAGACCCAGTACTTC. This chain connects TRBV7-9 to TRBJ2-5; tentative D call: TRBD2 (5 bases). The CDR3 sequence is 15 residues long. Per the germline V gene, CDR1 is SEHNR and CDR2 is FQNEAQ (reference sequence).

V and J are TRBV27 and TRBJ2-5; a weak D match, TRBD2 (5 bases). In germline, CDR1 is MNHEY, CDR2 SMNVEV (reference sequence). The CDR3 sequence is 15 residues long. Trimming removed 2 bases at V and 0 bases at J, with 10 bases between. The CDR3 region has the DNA TGTGCCAGCAGTTTAGGGGAGAGGTACCAAGAGACCCAGTACTTC. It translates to CASSLGERYQETQYF.

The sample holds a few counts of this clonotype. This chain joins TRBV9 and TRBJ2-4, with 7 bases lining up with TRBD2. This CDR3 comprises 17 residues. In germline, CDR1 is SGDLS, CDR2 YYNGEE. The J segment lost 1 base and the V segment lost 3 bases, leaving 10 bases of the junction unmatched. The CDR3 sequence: CASSGGGGSAAKNIQYF. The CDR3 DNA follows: TGTGCCAGCAGCGGGGGAGGCGGGAGTGCTGCCAAAAACATTCAGTACTTC.

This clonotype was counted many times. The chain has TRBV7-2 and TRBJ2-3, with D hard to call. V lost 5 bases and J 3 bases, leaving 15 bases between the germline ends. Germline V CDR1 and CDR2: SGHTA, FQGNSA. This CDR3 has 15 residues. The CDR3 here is CASSRAPGGTDTQYF. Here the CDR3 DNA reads TGTGCCAGCAGCCGGGCACCGGGTGGGACAGATACGCAGTATTTT.